This T cell receptor (beta chain) was documented in a study of blood T cell repertoires in COVID-19. Study-level background: Collection of acute and convalescent COVID-19 samples took place in the United States, Italy and Spain. Sources were T cells, B-cell-depleted T cells, or PBMCs; the material itself was cDNA or gDNA.

In the source study's methods: For nucleated cells, counts were estimated from reference gene primer amplification. Measured with immunoSEQ multiplex PCR; TCRdb has only the in-frame clones, and not every one. V, J and clone size were drawn from that table, and D and trimming were deduced from the DNA. The profile covers more than 140,000 clones, with 80% to 90% appearing a single time and approximately 7.1% taken by the ten largest. Remarks on this clone: The junction differs from germline at one of its ends, possibly a read error.

The CDR3 is made up of 12 amino acids. Germline V gene data show CDR1 as LNHDA and CDR2 as SQIVND (reference sequence). The chain employs TRBV19 and TRBJ1-2, with D possibly TRBD1 on 5 matching bases. The TCR originated in a woman in her fifties or sixties in a cohort sampled during active or convalescent COVID-19. Sequences were obtained from peripheral blood. The CDR3, as DNA: TGTGCCAGTAGTACTGGCGGGGCGCCCAGGACTTTC. It yields the protein CASSTGGAPRTF.